A selection of T cell receptor beta chains follows, all from one sample in a study of T-cell memory formation after mild COVID-19. TCRdb re-called the 5' RACE reads with MiXCR, one entry per CDR3 protein. The sample consists of more than 300,000 distinct CDR3 sequences, 20% to 25% of them appearing once. Sequencing input: PBMCs or a T cell subset sorted from them (not recorded which). The source of these receptors is a man aged 18 to 30 who had mild COVID-19 (a few samples of this study predate the infection). Cell type and time point are not known. Each CDR3 is given with its conserved first and last residue. D genes are given only for firm matches. Only some rows state a clone size, as once, few, many or a class for expanded clones.

J gene,V gene,clone size,D gene,CDR3 DNA,CDR3 protein
TRBJ1-1,TRBV7-3,few,-,TGTGCCAGCAGCTTAGAGGGTCAGACTGAAGCTTTCTTT,CASSLEGQTEAFF
TRBJ1-1,TRBV5-8,few,-,TGTGCCAGCAGCTTGGATTACACTGAAGCTTTCTTT,CASSLDYTEAFF
TRBJ2-6,TRBV10-3,-,-,TGTGCCAACGCAGGGGCAGGGGCCAACGTCCTGACTTTC,CANAGAGANVLTF
TRBJ2-5,TRBV6-2/TRBV6-3,-,TRBD2,TGTGCCAGCAGCCAAGGACTAGCGGTGGTCACTGTGGAGACCCAGTACTTC,CASSQGLAVVTVETQYF
TRBJ2-1,TRBV7-2,few,-,TGTGCCAGCAGCTCCGATATTAGCTCCTACAATGAGCAGTTCTTC,CASSSDISSYNEQFF
TRBJ1-5,TRBV20-1,-,TRBD1,TGCAGTGCTAGAGTTGTGACAGGGGGCGCCTATAGCAATCAGCCCCAGCATTTT,CSARVVTGGAYSNQPQHF
TRBJ1-1,TRBV6-6,-,-,TGTGCCAGCAGTTACCAGCCAGGGGCGGCCACTGAAGCTTTCTTT,CASSYQPGAATEAFF
TRBJ2-2,TRBV5-4,-,TRBD1,TGTGCCAGCAGTCAAAAGGGGGCTGGCACCGGGGAGCTGTTTTTT,CASSQKGAGTGELFF
TRBJ2-3,TRBV4-3,few,TRBD2,TGCGCCAGCAGCCAAGATCTAGCGGGGGATCCAGATACGCAGTATTTT,CASSQDLAGDPDTQYF
TRBJ2-2,TRBV6-2/TRBV6-3,-,TRBD1,TGTGCCAGCAGTGATTACAGGGGGCACACCGGGGAGCTGTTTTTT,CASSDYRGHTGELFF
TRBJ1-1,TRBV5-4,few,-,TGTGCCAGCAGCCCAAACAGGGTCATGAACACTGAAGCTTTCTTT,CASSPNRVMNTEAFF
TRBJ2-3,TRBV5-1,many,-,TGCGCCAGCAGCTTGGGGACTAACACAGATACGCAGTATTTT,CASSLGTNTDTQYF
TRBJ2-2,TRBV5-1,-,TRBD1,TGCGCCAGCAGCTTGGATGGACAGGCGAACACCGGGGAGCTGTTTTTT,CASSLDGQANTGELFF
TRBJ2-5,TRBV6-5,-,TRBD1,TGTGCCAGCAGTTACTCACAGGGGGACCTAGGAGAGACCCAGTACTTC,CASSYSQGDLGETQYF
TRBJ2-3,TRBV7-2,few,TRBD1,TGTGCCAGCAGCCCCTCAGGGGGTCCGGATACGCAGTATTTT,CASSPSGGPDTQYF
TRBJ2-7,TRBV12-3/TRBV12-4,-,TRBD1,TGTGCCAGCAGTGCCCGGACAGGGGTCCACGAGCAGTACTTC,CASSARTGVHEQYF
TRBJ2-3,TRBV5-1,many,TRBD2,TGCGCCAGCAGCTTTCGGTTTATCCAGCGGGGGCACCAAGATACGCAGTATTTT,CASSFRFIQRGHQDTQYF
TRBJ2-3,TRBV29-1,-,TRBD2,TGCAGCGTTCGCCCCCTAGCGGGGGGCACAGATACGCAGTATTTT,CSVRPLAGGTDTQYF
TRBJ2-1,TRBV7-2,-,-,TGTGCCAGCAACCGCGTGGAGGGAATTGAGCAGTTCTTC,CASNRVEGIEQFF
TRBJ2-5,TRBV28,few,TRBD1,TGTGCCAGCAGTTCCGGGGACAGGGCGGAGACCCAGTACTTC,CASSSGDRAETQYF
TRBJ2-1,TRBV5-4,few,TRBD2,TGTGCCAGCAGCCCTAGCGGGGGGGACCATGAGCAGTTCTTC,CASSPSGGDHEQFF
TRBJ2-1,TRBV19,-,-,TGTGCCAGTAGACCCGCCGGGGCCTCCAATGAGCAGTTCTTC,CASRPAGASNEQFF
TRBJ2-4,TRBV12-3/TRBV12-4,-,TRBD2,TGTGCCAGCACTTTTGGGGGGGTGGGAAACATTCAGTACTTC,CASTFGGVGNIQYF
TRBJ2-1,TRBV20-1,few,-,TGCAGTGTATCCCGGACTCGGGGGTACAATGAGCAGTTCTTC,CSVSRTRGYNEQFF
TRBJ2-1,TRBV5-1,few,TRBD2,TGCGCCAGCAGCTTGGCCACTAGCGGGGGGCGGAGCTCCTACAATGAGCAGTTCTTC,CASSLATSGGRSSYNEQFF
TRBJ2-5,TRBV4-2,few,-,TGTGCCAGCAGCCGGCAAGGGGACGGAATCGGAGAGACCCAGTACTTC,CASSRQGDGIGETQYF
TRBJ1-5,TRBV12-3/TRBV12-4,few,-,TGTGCCAGCAGTCTGATGTGGTACAGGGATCGGAATCAGCCCCAGCATTTT,CASSLMWYRDRNQPQHF
TRBJ1-5,TRBV28,few,TRBD1,TGTGCCAGCGAGGGGACAGGTCTTAATCAGCCCCAGCATTTT,CASEGTGLNQPQHF
TRBJ2-1,TRBV20-1,-,-,TGCAGTGTACGTATTTCCTACAATGAGCAGTTCTTC,CSVRISYNEQFF
TRBJ1-6,TRBV7-2,-,-,TGTGCCAGCAGCCACAACGGGGCAGGAAATAATTCACCCCTCCACTTT,CASSHNGAGNNSPLHF
TRBJ2-5,TRBV7-6,few,-,TGTGCCAGCAGCTTAGAAACCCCCACAGGGTTCGAGACCCAGTACTTC,CASSLETPTGFETQYF
TRBJ1-6,TRBV12-3/TRBV12-4,few,-,TGTGCCAGCCGTGGTGGGGGATCGTCTAATTCACCCCTCCACTTT,CASRGGGSSNSPLHF
TRBJ1-1,TRBV12-3/TRBV12-4,-,-,TGTGCCAGCAGTTCAACGACGGGGGGCTGGACTGAAGCTTTCTTT,CASSSTTGGWTEAFF
TRBJ1-1,TRBV5-6,few,-,TGTGCCAGCAGCTTGGGACCGCAGGGCTCTGAAGCTTTCTTT,CASSLGPQGSEAFF
TRBJ2-7,TRBV6-2/TRBV6-3,few,TRBD1,TGTGCCAGCAGCCGTCTCCTGACAGGGAAATCCTACGAGCAGTACTTC,CASSRLLTGKSYEQYF
TRBJ1-4,TRBV20-1,few,TRBD1,TGCAGTGCTCGAAGGACAGGGGATGAAAAACTGTTTTTT,CSARRTGDEKLFF
TRBJ1-2,TRBV28,few,-,TGTGCCAGCGGGACCTATGGCTACACCTTC,CASGTYGYTF
TRBJ1-6,TRBV5-8,-,-,TGTGCCAGCAGCCCAGGGAGAGGATCACCCCTCCACTTT,CASSPGRGSPLHF
TRBJ1-6,TRBV4-1,-,TRBD1,TGCGCCAGCAGGTCCCCCGGGACAGGGGATTCACCCCTCCACTTT,CASRSPGTGDSPLHF
TRBJ2-7,TRBV5-1,-,TRBD1,TGCGCCAGCAGCTTGGAGATTATGGGGACAGGGGACTACGAGCAGTACTTC,CASSLEIMGTGDYEQYF
TRBJ2-7,TRBV6-5,few,-,TGTGCCAGCAGATGGACCTCCTCCTACGAGCAGTACTTC,CASRWTSSYEQYF
TRBJ2-2,TRBV4-1,few,-,TGCGCCAGCAGCCAAGATTGGGATAACACCGGGGAGCTGTTTTTT,CASSQDWDNTGELFF
TRBJ2-1,TRBV20-1,-,-,TGCAGTGCCCACCCTAAGGACAGTTACAATGAGCAGTTCTTC,CSAHPKDSYNEQFF
TRBJ2-1,TRBV4-3,few,-,TGCGCCAGCAGCCAAGCCGGCCAGAGTGAGGGTGAGCAGTTCTTC,CASSQAGQSEGEQFF
TRBJ1-1,TRBV7-9,-,-,TGTGCCAGCAGCTCACTCAAGGGGCAAGCTTTCTTT,CASSSLKGQAFF